This TCR beta chain was captured by sequencing in a study of blood T cell repertoires in COVID-19. Study-wide context: Collection of acute and convalescent COVID-19 samples took place in the United States, Italy and Spain. PBMCs, B-cell-depleted T cells, or T cells provided the cDNA or gDNA that made up the material.

Germline V gene sequence: CDR1 LNHDA, CDR2 SQIVND (reference sequence). The trim removed 2 bases at V and 6 bases at J, leaving 8 bases unmatched. This CDR3 is 16 amino acids long. Original handling: Amplification of reference gene primers was used by the study to estimate nucleated cell counts. Repertoires were generated with immunoSEQ multiplex PCR, while TCRdb's copy carries only in-frame clones and drops some. For V, J and clone size, that table is used; D and trimming come from the DNA. The sample yields fewer than 400,000 clones, roughly 86% seen once. It was during active infection that Seattle patients were enrolled and then longitudinally followed.

The sequenced sample consisted of peripheral blood. The sequence came from a woman in her 30s with COVID-19, enrolled during active disease. This chain connects TRBV19 to TRBJ2-1, with TRBD1 matching 9 bases. CDR3 region: CASSILGTGKGNEQFF. In nucleotides, the CDR3 is TGTGCCAGTAGTATACTTGGGACAGGGAAGGGCAATGAGCAGTTCTTC.